Listed below are T cell receptor beta chains from one sample, sequenced in a study of CD8+ T cells in alopecia areata. The data were produced by immunoSEQ multiplex PCR, yet TCRdb's version contains in-frame clones alone and is incomplete. The repertoire holds roughly 120,000 clones, with about 60% as singletons. Sequencing used CD4+ T cells sorted from blood. These receptors were obtained from a human donor in good health. Each CDR3 is given with its conserved first and last residue. The D gene is left open where the match is weak. The listing skips clone size in some rows; elsewhere it reads once, few, many or a size class.

cdr3_nt cdr3_aa j_call d_call clone_size v_call
TGTGCCAGCAGCTTTGGGGGGGACTATGGCTACACCTTC CASSFGGDYGYTF TRBJ1-2 NA NA TRBV11-1
TGTGCCAGCAGTTTATCTTACAGTAGCTCCTATAATTCACCCCTCCACTTT CASSLSYSSSYNSPLHF TRBJ1-6 NA NA TRBV27
TGCTCCGGGTCTAACACCGGGGAGCTGTTTTTT CSGSNTGELFF TRBJ2-2 NA few TRBV29-1
TGTGCCAGCAGCGTCCAGGACTCTAACACTGAAGCTTTCTTT CASSVQDSNTEAFF TRBJ1-1 NA NA TRBV9
TGCAGTGGGTTCGGCTCCTATGGCTACACCTTC CSGFGSYGYTF TRBJ1-2 NA NA TRBV20-1
TGTGCCAGCAGCGTTAGCCCCGGGACCCAGTACTTC CASSVSPGTQYF TRBJ2-5 NA NA TRBV7-9
TGTGCCAGCAGCCAAGATTTGGTTCAAGCGACCCAGTACTTC CASSQDLVQATQYF TRBJ2-5 NA NA TRBV14
TGTGCCAGTCATCCGGTGGGGTCCTACAATGAGCAGTTCTTC CASHPVGSYNEQFF TRBJ2-1 NA NA TRBV6-5
TGTGCCAGCAGCTTAGTCAGGTTAGCGAGCCATGAGCAGTTCTTC CASSLVRLASHEQFF TRBJ2-1 NA NA TRBV11-2
TGTGCCAGCAGTGTAAGCGGGGGGGAAGATACGCAGTATTTT CASSVSGGEDTQYF TRBJ2-3 TRBD2 few TRBV25-1
TGTGCCAGCAGTTTAGACCCTCGAGCGGGGGCGGCCAACGTCCTGACTTTC CASSLDPRAGAANVLTF TRBJ2-6 TRBD2 NA TRBV27
TGTGCCAGCAGCCAGTCAGGGACACGGGAAGCTTTCTTT CASSQSGTREAFF TRBJ1-1 NA NA TRBV14
TGTGCCAGCTCACCGCTACAGGGGTATGAGCAGTTCTTC CASSPLQGYEQFF TRBJ2-1 TRBD1 NA TRBV18
TGTGCCAGCAGCGTAGAGGCGGGGGGACCAACGGAGACCCAGTACTTC CASSVEAGGPTETQYF TRBJ2-5 TRBD2 NA TRBV9
TGTGCCAGCAGCGTAGCTCCGGACAGGGCTTCACCCCTCCACTTT CASSVAPDRASPLHF TRBJ1-6 TRBD1 NA TRBV9
TGTGCCAGCAGCCAAGATCTTGGGGCAGGGGTTAGCAATCAGCCCCAGCATTTT CASSQDLGAGVSNQPQHF TRBJ1-5 NA once TRBV4-2
TGCGCCAGCAGTCAAATGAGTCCAGAGGTCTATGGCTACACCTTC CASSQMSPEVYGYTF TRBJ1-2 NA NA TRBV23-1
TGCGCCAGCAGCTTCGGAGCCCCTGGGGCCAACGTCCTGACTTTC CASSFGAPGANVLTF TRBJ2-6 NA NA TRBV5-1
TGTGCCAGTAGGCTGTCGGCGGGGACCACAGATACGCAGTATTTT CASRLSAGTTDTQYF TRBJ2-3 NA NA TRBV19
TGCAGCGTTGAATCGTCGGCGGGGGGTACGCAGTATTTT CSVESSAGGTQYF TRBJ2-3 TRBD2 NA TRBV29-1
TGTGCCAGCAACACAGGGGGAAATCAGCCCCAGCATTTT CASNTGGNQPQHF TRBJ1-5 TRBD1 NA TRBV27
TGTGCCAGTCTCAGCGACAGGGCGAAAAACATTCAGTACTTC CASLSDRAKNIQYF TRBJ2-4 TRBD1 NA TRBV19
TGCAGCGTTGAAGAGCAGGGGGTACGCTATGGCTACACCTTC CSVEEQGVRYGYTF TRBJ1-2 TRBD1 NA TRBV29-1
TGTGCCAGCAGCTCCTCAACCGCCTACGAGCAGTACTTC CASSSSTAYEQYF TRBJ2-7 NA NA TRBV11-2
TGTGCCAGCAGTTGGGACAGGGGTACAGATACGCAGTATTTT CASSWDRGTDTQYF TRBJ2-3 TRBD1 NA TRBV6-5
TGTGCCAGCAGCGCTAATAAGGGGTACACTGAAGCTTTCTTT CASSANKGYTEAFF TRBJ1-1 NA few TRBV9
TGTGCCAGCAGCCCCGGTGGGAGACTCAGCACAGATACGCAGTATTTT CASSPGGRLSTDTQYF TRBJ2-3 NA NA TRBV11-1
TGTGCCAGCAGTTCTCGGCTTGGCTACACCTTC CASSSRLGYTF TRBJ1-2 NA few TRBV25-1
TGTGCCAGTTGGAACTCTGGAAACACCATATATTTT CASWNSGNTIYF TRBJ1-3 NA NA TRBV2
TGTGCCAGCAGCTTAGGGGGGGCGGATACGCAGTATTTT CASSLGGADTQYF TRBJ2-3 NA few TRBV7-2
TGCAGCTCAGGACACACTGAAGCTTTCTTT CSSGHTEAFF TRBJ1-1 NA few TRBV29-1
TGTGCCTGTCAGGAGTATAGCAATCAGCCCCAGCATTTT CACQEYSNQPQHF TRBJ1-5 NA NA TRBV30
TGTGCCAGCAGTGACCGACTCAATGAGCAGTTCTTC CASSDRLNEQFF TRBJ2-1 NA NA TRBV6-1
TGCGCCAGCAGGCCGCAGGGAGTGGTGAACACTGAAGCTTTCTTT CASRPQGVVNTEAFF TRBJ1-1 NA NA TRBV5-1
TGTGCCAGCAGTAACGCCGGTTGGGATCCTAGCACAGATACGCAGTATTTT CASSNAGWDPSTDTQYF TRBJ2-3 NA few TRBV25-1
TGCGCCAGCAGCCAAGGGGCCTCCCCGGGAAGCTACACCTTC CASSQGASPGSYTF TRBJ1-2 NA NA TRBV4-1
TGTGCCTGGAGTCCCCACAGAGGGGGCACTGAAGCTTTCTTT CAWSPHRGGTEAFF TRBJ1-1 NA NA TRBV30
TGTGCCAGTACGCGGGCGCGGGCGGAGGGCTACACCTTC CASTRARAEGYTF TRBJ1-2 NA NA TRBV19
TGCGCCAGCAGTCAATCAGACTTCTTTGAGCAGTTCTTC CASSQSDFFEQFF TRBJ2-1 NA few TRBV23-1
TGTGCCTGGAGTCTCGGACTGCCAGAAGCTTTCTTT CAWSLGLPEAFF TRBJ1-1 NA once TRBV30
TGTGCCAGCAGTCTCGCCCCCTTGAGCAGGAACACCGGGGAGCTGTTTTTT CASSLAPLSRNTGELFF TRBJ2-2 NA NA TRBV27
TGTGCCAGCAGATTCGGGACAGTCAAAAACATTCAGTACTTC CASRFGTVKNIQYF TRBJ2-4 TRBD1 once TRBV2
TGTGCCAGCAGTCCAACCGGGACAGGTGGCTACACCTTC CASSPTGTGGYTF TRBJ1-2 TRBD1 NA TRBV11-2
TGCAGCGTTGAACGCTCGGGGGGCACAGATACGCAGTATTTT CSVERSGGTDTQYF TRBJ2-3 NA once TRBV29-1
TGTGCCAGCAGTGAAATGGCTAGCGTCGCCGGGGAGCTGTTTTTT CASSEMASVAGELFF TRBJ2-2 NA few TRBV2
TGTGCCAGCAGTGAATTGGAGACCCAGTACTTC CASSELETQYF TRBJ2-5 NA few TRBV25-1
TGTGCCAGCAGCTCCCGGGACAGGGTACCCCTCCACTTT CASSSRDRVPLHF TRBJ1-6 TRBD1 NA TRBV7-9
TGTGCCTGGAGTCCACTACGGACAGGGGGAAATGGCTACACCTTC CAWSPLRTGGNGYTF TRBJ1-2 TRBD1 NA TRBV30
TGTGCCAGCAGCCAAGTAGAACAGGGCTGGAGAGAGACCCAGTACTTC CASSQVEQGWRETQYF TRBJ2-5 NA NA TRBV14
TGCGCCAGCAGCTTGGCCTCACTAGCGGGGGTGAGCTCTGGGGCCAACGTCCTGACTTTC CASSLASLAGVSSGANVLTF TRBJ2-6 TRBD2 once TRBV5-1
TGTGCCACCAGTCAACCAGGGGCCCCTGACGTAGCTTTCTTT CATSQPGAPDVAFF TRBJ1-1 NA NA TRBV15
TGTGCCAGCGGTACTCAACAGGGGGGGAAAACCACCGGGGAGCTGTTTTTT CASGTQQGGKTTGELFF TRBJ2-2 NA NA TRBV27
TGCGCCAGCAGCCAAGTACGGGCCGATACGCAGTATTTT CASSQVRADTQYF TRBJ2-3 NA NA TRBV4-1
TGCACCGGGACTAGCGGAAACAATGAGCAGTTCTTC CTGTSGNNEQFF TRBJ2-1 TRBD2 NA TRBV29-1
TGCAGCGTTGTTGGGACAACTGGGGCCAACGTCCTGACTTTC CSVVGTTGANVLTF TRBJ2-6 NA NA TRBV29-1
TGTGCCAGCAGTTTGCGTGTTAAGGATACGCAGTATTTT CASSLRVKDTQYF TRBJ2-3 NA NA TRBV27
TGTGCCTGGAGTGTAACGAGCTCCTACGAGCAGTACTTC CAWSVTSSYEQYF TRBJ2-7 NA NA TRBV30
TGTGCCTGGAGTCTCCGGGCCCTGAACACCGGGGAGCTGTTTTTT CAWSLRALNTGELFF TRBJ2-2 NA NA TRBV30
TGTGCCAGCAGCTTAGCGGGGGAGAAGGAGACCCAGTACTTC CASSLAGEKETQYF TRBJ2-5 NA NA TRBV7-6
TGTGCCTGGGGGACAGGATCTGGGAACAAAAACATTCAGTACTTC CAWGTGSGNKNIQYF TRBJ2-4 TRBD1 NA TRBV30